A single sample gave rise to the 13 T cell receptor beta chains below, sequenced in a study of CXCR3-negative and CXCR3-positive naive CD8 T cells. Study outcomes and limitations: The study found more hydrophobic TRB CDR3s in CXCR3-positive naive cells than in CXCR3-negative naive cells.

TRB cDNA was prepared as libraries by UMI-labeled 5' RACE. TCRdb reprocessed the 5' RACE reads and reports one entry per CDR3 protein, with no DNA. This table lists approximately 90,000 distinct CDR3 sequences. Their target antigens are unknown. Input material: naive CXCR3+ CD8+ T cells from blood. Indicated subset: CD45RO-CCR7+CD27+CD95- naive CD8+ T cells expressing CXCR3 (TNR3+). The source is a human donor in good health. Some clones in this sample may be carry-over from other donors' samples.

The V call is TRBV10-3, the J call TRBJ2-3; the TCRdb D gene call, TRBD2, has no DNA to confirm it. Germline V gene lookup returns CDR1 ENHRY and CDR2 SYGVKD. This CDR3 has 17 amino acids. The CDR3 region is CAISESPSGGSTDTQYF.

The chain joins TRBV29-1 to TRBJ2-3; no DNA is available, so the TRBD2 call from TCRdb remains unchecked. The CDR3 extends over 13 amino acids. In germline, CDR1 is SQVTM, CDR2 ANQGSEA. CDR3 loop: CSVPSGLTDTQYF.

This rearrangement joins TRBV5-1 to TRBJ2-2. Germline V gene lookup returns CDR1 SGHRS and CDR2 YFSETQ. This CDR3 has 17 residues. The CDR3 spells CASSLLLTISNTGELFF.

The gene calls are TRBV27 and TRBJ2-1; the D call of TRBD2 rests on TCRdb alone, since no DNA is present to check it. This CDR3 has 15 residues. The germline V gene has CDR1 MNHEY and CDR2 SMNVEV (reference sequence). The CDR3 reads CASSTYPSGYNEQFF.

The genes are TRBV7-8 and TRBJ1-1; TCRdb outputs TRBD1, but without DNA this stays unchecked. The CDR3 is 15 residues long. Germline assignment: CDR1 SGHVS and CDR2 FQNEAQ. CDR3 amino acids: CASTKAGGLNPEAFF.

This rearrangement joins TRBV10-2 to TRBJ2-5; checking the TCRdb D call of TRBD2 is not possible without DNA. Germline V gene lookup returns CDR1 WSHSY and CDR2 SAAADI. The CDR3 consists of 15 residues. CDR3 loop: CASSDLAGGPETQYF.

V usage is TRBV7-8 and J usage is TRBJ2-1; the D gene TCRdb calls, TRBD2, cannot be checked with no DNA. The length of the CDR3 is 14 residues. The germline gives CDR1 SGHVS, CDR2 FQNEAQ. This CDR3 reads CASSLVRVGNEQFF.

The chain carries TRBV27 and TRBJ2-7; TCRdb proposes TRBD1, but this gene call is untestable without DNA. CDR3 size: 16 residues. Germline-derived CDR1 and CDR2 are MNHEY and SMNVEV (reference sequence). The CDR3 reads CASSLSYGGGTYEQYF.

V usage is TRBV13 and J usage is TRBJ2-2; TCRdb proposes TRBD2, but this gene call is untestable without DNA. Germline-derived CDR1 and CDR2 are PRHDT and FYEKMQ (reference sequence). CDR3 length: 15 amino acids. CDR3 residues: CASSPRPDSGGELFF.

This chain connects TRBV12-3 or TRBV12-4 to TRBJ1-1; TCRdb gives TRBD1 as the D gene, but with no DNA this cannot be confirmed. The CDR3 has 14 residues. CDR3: CASSFSGRNTEAFF.

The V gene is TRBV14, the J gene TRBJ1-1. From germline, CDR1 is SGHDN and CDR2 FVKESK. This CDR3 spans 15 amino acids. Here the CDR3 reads CASSQDPDLNTEAFF.

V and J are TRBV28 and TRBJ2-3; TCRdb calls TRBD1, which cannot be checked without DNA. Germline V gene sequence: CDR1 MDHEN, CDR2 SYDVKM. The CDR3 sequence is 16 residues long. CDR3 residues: CASSAPSAVTTDTQYF.

The CDR3 spells CASSSWDRGQEQYF. The chain combines TRBV28 with TRBJ2-7; TCRdb designates TRBD1, a call that cannot be tested without DNA. The germline V gene encodes CDR1 MDHEN and CDR2 SYDVKM. CDR3 length: 14 amino acids.